This T cell receptor (beta chain) was profiled in a study of T cell changes during pregnancy in multiple sclerosis. Germline loops: CDR1 MNHEY, CDR2 SVGAGI. The CDR3 runs 12 residues. Trimming removed 8 bases at V and 4 bases at J, with 11 bases between. The assay was immunoSEQ multiplex PCR, and TCRdb's table has in-frame clones only and misses some. The repertoire includes approximately 40,000 clones, 85% to 90% of them detected once, and 0.56% sits in the top ten. This sequence was found in a female donor with multiple sclerosis, enrolled in a pregnancy study. The sample in question was CD4+ T cells from peripheral blood mononuclear cells, obtained before pregnancy. The genes are TRBV6-5 and TRBJ1-2; D remains unclear. Written as DNA, the CDR3 is TGTGCCAGCGTTTCACAGTCCTATGGCTACACCTTC. Its translation is CASVSQSYGYTF.